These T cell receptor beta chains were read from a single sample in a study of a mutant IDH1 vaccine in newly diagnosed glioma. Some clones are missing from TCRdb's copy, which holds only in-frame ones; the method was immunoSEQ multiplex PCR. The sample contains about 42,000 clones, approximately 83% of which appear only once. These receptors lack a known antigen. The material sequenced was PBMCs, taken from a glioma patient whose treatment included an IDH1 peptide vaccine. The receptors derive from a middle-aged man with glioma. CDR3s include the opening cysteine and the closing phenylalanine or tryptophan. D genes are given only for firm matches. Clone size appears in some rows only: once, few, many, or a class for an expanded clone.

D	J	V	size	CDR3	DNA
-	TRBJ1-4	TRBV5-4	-	CASSWDLEEKLFF	TGTGCCAGCAGCTGGGATCTGGAGGAGAAACTGTTTTTT
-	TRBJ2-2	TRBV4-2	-	CASSQLIPGELFF	TGTGCCAGCAGCCAGTTGATCCCCGGGGAGCTGTTTTTT
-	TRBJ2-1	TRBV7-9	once	CASSLERQSSYNEQFF	TGTGCCAGCAGCTTAGAGCGACAGAGCTCCTACAATGAGCAGTTCTTC
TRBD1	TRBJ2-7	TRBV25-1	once	CASTRTGQYEQYF	TGTGCCAGCACCCGAACGGGACAGTACGAGCAGTACTTC
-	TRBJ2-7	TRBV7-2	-	CASSLYYEQYF	TGTGCCAGCAGCTTATACTACGAGCAGTACTTC
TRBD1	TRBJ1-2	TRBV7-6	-	CASSLTGPEAYGYTF	TGTGCCAGCAGTTTGACAGGGCCGGAGGCCTATGGCTACACCTTC
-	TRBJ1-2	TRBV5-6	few	CASSYGYRDGYTF	TGTGCCAGCAGCTACGGTTACAGGGATGGCTACACCTTC
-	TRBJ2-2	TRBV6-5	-	CATGGNTGELFF	TGTGCCACCGGGGGAAACACCGGGGAGCTGTTTTTT
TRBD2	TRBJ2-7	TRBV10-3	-	CATGTSGRGYEQYF	TGTGCCACTGGGACTAGCGGGAGGGGATACGAGCAGTACTTC
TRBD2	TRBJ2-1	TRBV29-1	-	CSSSGSNEQFF	TGCAGCTCTAGCGGTAGCAATGAGCAGTTCTTC